Below, 23 T cell receptor beta chains from the same sample are listed, as sequenced in a study of blood T cell repertoires in COVID-19. The repertoire was sequenced with immunoSEQ multiplex PCR; TCRdb's copy has only in-frame clones and lacks some. Of around 68,000 clones in the sample, 80% to 90% were seen once. The sample comprised peripheral blood. The receptors originated from a human donor in a cohort sampled during active COVID-19.

The chain is built from TRBV5-1 and TRBJ2-5; 14 nucleotides agree with TRBD2. Germline V gives CDR1 SGHRS, CDR2 YFSETQ. The CDR3 runs to 17 residues. The ends lost 4 bases at V and 4 bases at J; junction bases unmatched: 9. CDR3 protein: CASSRGLAGAGGETQYF. In DNA form, the CDR3 reads TGCGCCAGCAGCCGGGGACTAGCGGGAGCGGGGGGAGAGACCCAGTACTTC.

This sequence joins TRBV5-4 and TRBJ1-2, with D tentatively TRBD1 (6 bases). The V end lost 4 bases, the J end lost 5 bases, and 12 bases lay between the germline ends. Germline CDR1 is SGHNT and CDR2 is YYREEE (reference sequence). The CDR3 runs to 13 residues. The CDR3 DNA reads TGTGCCAGCAGCAGTGTCGGACAGTATGGCTACACCTTC. Translating gives CASSSVGQYGYTF. The complete variable domain, with remaining parts taken from reference TRBV5-4 and TRBJ1-2, reads ETGVTQSPTHLIKTRGQQVTLRCSSQSGHNTVSWYQQALGQGPQFIFQYYREEENGRGNFPPRFSGLQFPNYSSELNVNALELDDSALYLCASSSVGQYGYTFGSGTRLTVV.

The gene calls are TRBV28 and TRBJ1-2; D might be TRBD1 (5 bases). Trimming took off 5 bases at V and 5 bases at J, with 15 bases between the two ends. This CDR3 region has 14 residues. Per germline, CDR1 MDHEN and CDR2 SYDVKM. The CDR3 is CASSQGSMPYGYTF. The DNA of the CDR3 is TGTGCCAGCAGTCAGGGTAGCATGCCTTATGGCTACACCTTC.

This clone was picked up a small number of times. The chain joins TRBV5-1 to TRBJ2-1; 13 bases line up with TRBD2. The CDR3 length is 16 residues. The germline gives CDR1 SGHRS, CDR2 YFSETQ. The trim removed 4 bases at V and 12 bases at J, leaving 13 bases unmatched. CDR3 DNA sequence: TGCGCCAGCAGCCCCGGGACTAGCGGGGCCTCCGGGGGGCAGTTCTTC. This encodes CASSPGTSGASGGQFF.

This clone was counted between two and nine times. The V call is TRBV30, the J call TRBJ2-1, with 8 positions matching TRBD2. The CDR3 totals 11 residues. V trimming: 2 bases; J trimming: 15 bases; junction bases outside the gene matches: 6. Germline V gives CDR1 GTSNPN, CDR2 SVGIG (reference sequence). CDR3 residues: CAWSPSGSLFF. DNA of the CDR3: TGTGCCTGGAGTCCCAGCGGGAGTTTGTTCTTC.

The genes are TRBV11-3 and TRBJ2-3; 11 bases align to TRBD2. Germline V gene sequence: CDR1 SGHNT, CDR2 YENEEA. Trimming at V came to 4 bases and at J to 1 base, leaving 4 bases not matched to a gene. The CDR3 consists of 16 residues. The CDR3 region is CASSSTLAGGTDTQYF. In nucleotides, the CDR3 is TGTGCCAGCAGCTCCACACTAGCGGGGGGCACAGATACGCAGTATTTT.

This clone was found a few times. The rearrangement joins TRBV30 to TRBJ1-2; no firm D call. Between the trimmed V and J ends, which lost 2 bases and 14 bases, there was a span of 18 bases. CDR1 is GTSNPN and CDR2 is SVGIG in the germline V gene (reference sequence). CDR3 size: 12 residues. CDR3 in DNA: TGTGCCTGGAGTAACTTGTTTGGAGGTAGGACCTTC. It codes for CAWSNLFGGRTF.

The chain employs TRBV28 and TRBJ1-2, with 8 positions matching TRBD1. V gave up 6 bases and J gave up 6 bases; unmatched junction bases: 12. The CDR3 has 15 residues. CDR1 is MDHEN and CDR2 is SYDVKM in the germline V gene. The CDR3 nucleotides read TGTGCCAGCAGGCTAGGGTCAGGGGGCGGGGATGGCTACACCTTC. Protein sequence: CASRLGSGGGDGYTF.

The chain carries TRBV11-2 and TRBJ2-1, with 11 positions matching TRBD1. CDR1 and CDR2 from the germline V gene are SGHAT and FQNNGV. Trimming cost V 7 bases and J 6 bases; bases outside gene matches: 11. There are 16 residues in the CDR3. In nucleotides, the CDR3 is TGTGCCAGCAATCCGGCTCGGGACAGGGGGATCAATGAGCAGTTCTTC. Encoded protein: CASNPARDRGINEQFF.

This chain links TRBV7-9 with TRBJ1-2; D call uncertain. The CDR3 contains 12 residues. The germline V and J ends were trimmed by 4 bases and 8 bases, with 11 bases remaining between them. Germline V gene sequence: CDR1 SEHNR, CDR2 FQNEAQ (reference sequence). CDR3 sequence (DNA): TGTGCCAGCAGCTCCCCCGGAGGGGGCTACACCTTC. Encoded protein: CASSSPGGGYTF.

This clone appeared a few times. CDR3: CASNRAPYGYTF. The CDR3 DNA is TGTGCCAGCAACAGGGCTCCCTATGGCTACACCTTC. This rearrangement joins TRBV9 to TRBJ1-2; D is perhaps TRBD1 (6 bases). V gave up 6 bases and J gave up 4 bases, with 10 bases separating them. Germline V gene lookup returns CDR1 SGDLS and CDR2 YYNGEE. The CDR3 has 12 amino acids. Combining the CDR3 with reference TRBV9 and TRBJ1-2 gives the whole variable domain DSGVTQTPKHLITATGQRVTLRCSPRSGDLSVYWYQQSLDQGLQFLIQYYNGEERAKGNILERFSAQQFPDLHSELNLSSLELGDSALYFCASNRAPYGYTFGSGTRLTVV.

This rearrangement joins TRBV7-4 to TRBJ2-3; 9 bases fit TRBD2. This CDR3 region has 18 residues. Germline V gives CDR1 SGHVT, CDR2 SQSDAQ. J was trimmed by 6 bases and V by 5 bases; bases with no gene match: 18. The CDR3 nucleotides read TGTGCCAGCAGCCGGAACCGGGGTAGCGGGAGACCCGGGGATACGCAGTATTTT. The encoded protein is CASSRNRGSGRPGDTQYF.

The chain uses TRBV5-4 and TRBJ1-6; possible D gene TRBD1, 5 bases. The CDR3 totals 16 residues. Per germline, CDR1 SGHNT and CDR2 YYREEE (reference sequence). V was pared by 4 bases and J by 6 bases, with 17 bases between. Here the CDR3 reads CASSVDTRYSNSPLHF. CDR3 DNA sequence: TGTGCCAGCAGCGTGGACACCCGATATTCTAATTCACCCCTCCACTTT. The full variable domain, in which reference TRBV5-4 and TRBJ1-6 provide the parts outside the CDR3, is ETGVTQSPTHLIKTRGQQVTLRCSSQSGHNTVSWYQQALGQGPQFIFQYYREEENGRGNFPPRFSGLQFPNYSSELNVNALELDDSALYLCASSVDTRYSNSPLHFGNGTRLTVT.

The CDR3 sequence: CASSLVRGIGTEQFF. The CDR3, as DNA: TGTGCCAGCAGCTTAGTACGGGGGATAGGTACTGAGCAGTTCTTC. This chain uses TRBV7-2 with TRBJ2-1; a weak D match, TRBD2 (6 bases). Germline V gene data show CDR1 as SGHTA and CDR2 as FQGNSA. The CDR3 contains 15 residues. V gave up 1 base and J gave up 9 bases, with 16 bases separating them. The full variable domain, in which reference TRBV7-2 and TRBJ2-1 provide the parts outside the CDR3, is GAGVSQSPSNKVTEKGKDVELRCDPISGHTALYWYRQSLGQGLEFLIYFQGNSAPDKSGLPSDRFSAERTGGSVSTLTIQRTQQEDSAVYLCASSLVRGIGTEQFFGPGTRLTVL.

The rearrangement links TRBV2 to TRBJ1-4; D unclear. CDR3 length equals 15 residues. CDR1 and CDR2 (germline): SNHLY, FYNNEI. V lost 1 base and J lost 8, with 14 bases in between. In DNA form, the CDR3 reads TGTGCCAGCAGTGAAGGGGAGGCAGTTGGGGAAAAACTGTTTTTT. Protein product: CASSEGEAVGEKLFF.

The chain couples TRBV19 to TRBJ2-5, with D uncertain. This CDR3 comprises 13 residues. The ends were cut back, 4 bases at V and 5 bases at J, with 11 bases in the middle. CDR1 LNHDA and CDR2 SQIVND come from the germline V gene (reference sequence). Here the CDR3 DNA reads TGTGCCAGTAGTAACACCCCTCGCGAGACCCAGTACTTC. Translation gives CASSNTPRETQYF.

This clone has only one observation. The rearrangement uses TRBV28 and TRBJ2-7; 8 bases map to TRBD1. Germline V lookup: CDR1 MDHEN, CDR2 SYDVKM. CDR3 length: 13 residues. Germline trimming cut 7 bases from V and 8 bases from J; bases unmatched to any gene: 10. CDR3 sequence: CASTQTGEWQQYF. CDR3 nucleotides: TGTGCCAGCACGCAGACAGGGGAATGGCAGCAGTACTTC.

The rearrangement joins TRBV19 to TRBJ2-1; possible D gene TRBD2, 5 bases. Deletions cut 5 bases from V and 9 bases from J, with 17 bases between. The CDR3 runs 14 residues. CDR1 and CDR2 (germline): LNHDA, SQIVND (reference sequence). CDR3 region: CASSGKILEGEQFF. The CDR3 nucleotides read TGTGCCAGTAGTGGGAAGATCCTTGAGGGTGAGCAGTTCTTC.

The chain uses TRBV28 and TRBJ1-4; 8 bases are shared with TRBD1. The CDR3 is made up of 13 amino acids. Germline lookup yields CDR1 MDHEN and CDR2 SYDVKM. V dropped 2 bases and J dropped 10; count of bases not matched to a gene: 3. CDR3 protein: CASSLDRGGKLFF. As DNA, the CDR3 is TGTGCCAGCAGTTTAGACAGGGGCGGAAAACTGTTTTTT.

This rearrangement joins TRBV19 to TRBJ2-3; 13 bases line up with TRBD2. Germline CDR1 reads LNHDA; CDR2 reads SQIVND (reference sequence). After removal of 1 base from V and 3 bases from J, the junction contained 4 bases not matched to a gene. This CDR3 region has 17 residues. In nucleotides, the CDR3 is TGTGCCAGTAGTATAGCCTTGACTAGCGGGGGGACAGATACGCAGTATTTT. It yields the protein CASSIALTSGGTDTQYF.

This chain joins TRBV12-3 or TRBV12-4 and TRBJ1-3, with D hard to call. Trimming removed 7 bases at V and 0 bases at J, with 4 bases between. The CDR3 consists of 12 residues. CDR3 loop: CASTYSGNTIYF. The DNA of the CDR3 is TGTGCCAGCACCTACTCTGGAAACACCATATATTTT.

The V call is TRBV19, the J call TRBJ1-1; D gene ambiguous. From germline, CDR1 is LNHDA and CDR2 SQIVND (reference sequence). The CDR3 is 14 residues long. The V and J ends lost 7 bases and 0 bases respectively, with 12 bases between them. This CDR3 reads CASMRQNLNTEAFF. As DNA, the CDR3 is TGTGCCAGTATGAGGCAGAATCTGAACACTGAAGCTTTCTTT.

The gene calls are TRBV12-5 and TRBJ2-5; D unresolved. Germline CDR1 is LGHNT and CDR2 is FRNRAP. V was trimmed by 7 bases and J by 1 base, leaving 10 bases between them. This CDR3 region has 13 residues. CDR3 in amino acids: CASVIGSQETQYF. For the CDR3, the DNA is TGTGCTAGTGTAATTGGCAGCCAAGAGACCCAGTACTTC. The variable domain in full, completed from reference TRBV12-5 and TRBJ2-5, reads DARVTQTPRHKVTEMGQEVTMRCQPILGHNTVFWYRQTMMQGLELLAYFRNRAPLDDSGMPKDRFSAEMPDATLATLKIQPSEPRDSAVYFCASVIGSQETQYFGPGTRLLVL.